This T cell receptor (beta chain) is from a study of regulatory T cells in long-lasting Graves disease. Study summary: Newly diagnosed Graves' patients had under 3 months of antithyroid drugs.

Library construction for TCR beta used iRepertoire HTBI primers and Arm-PCR of CDR3 regions. Per the study methods: Segment identification across samples yielded 50 to 80 TRBV and 13 to 15 TRBJ segments. TCRdb used MiXCR to reprocess the multiplex PCR reads, holding one entry per CDR3 protein. The V and J calls and clone size are TCRdb's, not the authors'. The data contain roughly 420,000 distinct CDR3 sequences, around 15% of them singletons. The time point denotes: newly diagnosed GD, antithyroid drugs for less than 3 months. Researchers made the TCR library from RNA that was extracted from PBMCs. The germline V gene encodes CDR1 GTSNPN and CDR2 SVGIG (reference sequence). The CDR3 spans 16 residues. V was pared by 5 bases and J by 10 bases, with 14 bases of the junction left unmatched. Notes on this clonotype: Antigen: not known. This may stem from a read error, because a much larger clone lies one nucleotide away.

Notes on the study in general: When disease was persistent, TRBV28, TRBJ1-2 and TRBJ2-5 were the favored segments.

This same sample was also part of a study on T cells in Graves' hyperthyroidism and ophthalmopathy. In that study: RT-PCR in the first round (using the HTBI primer set) targeted the TCR CDR3.

Sequenced here: peripheral blood mononuclear cells (PBMCs), sampled at new diagnosis, from a patient treated with antithyroid drugs. V usage is TRBV30 and J usage is TRBJ2-1, with TRBD2 matching 13 bases. This receptor was obtained from a woman younger than 35 with Graves disease. For the CDR3, the DNA is TGTGCCTGGTCCCTAACGCTGACTAGCGGGAGGTACGAGCAGTTCTTC. Translated: CAWSLTLTSGRYEQFF.